These T cell receptor beta chains were read from a single sample in a study of shared T cell receptors in the human thymus. Method: immunoSEQ multiplex PCR; TCRdb's copy keeps in-frame clones and lacks some. This repertoire shows roughly 560,000 clones, approximately 78% found once; its top ten account for around 0.012%. The same sample was also studied in work on human thymus T cells.

The sequenced material came from thymocytes. The receptors were sampled from a boy under two years old with a congenital heart defect. CDR3s leave out the opening cysteine and the closing phenylalanine or tryptophan. The order of the fields is V gene, CDR3 protein.

v_gene: TRBV9
CDR3aa: ASSGPAGIETGELF

v_gene: TRBV27
CDR3aa: ASSPTGQDSPLH

v_gene: TRBV14
CDR3aa: ASSQDGAKAGVPYEQF

v_gene: TRBV10-1
CDR3aa: ASSESNGSTGQPQH

v_gene: TRBV7-9
CDR3aa: ASSEGQGGYEQY

v_gene: TRBV5-1
CDR3aa: ASSLKGKDRDPYEQY

v_gene: TRBV4-3
CDR3aa: ASSPQRITGELF

v_gene: TRBV27
CDR3aa: ASRGPGAVETQY

v_gene: TRBV5-1
CDR3aa: ASRSLAGQETQY

v_gene: TRBV19
CDR3aa: ASSIPGQANTEAF

v_gene: TRBV5-6
CDR3aa: ASFSFGQYNEQF